The 24 T cell receptor beta chains in this list originate from one sample, sequenced in a study of T cell responses to AZD1222 COVID-19 vaccine. Libraries were prepared by immunoSEQ multiplex PCR; TCRdb keeps only in-frame clonotypes and omits some of them. Altogether roughly 110,000 clones are present, about 85% being singletons, with the ten largest covering roughly 5%. Sequencing used peripheral blood, obtained 28 days after the second AZD1222 dose. The receptors shown here come from an adult who received the AZD1222 COVID-19 vaccine.

This chain uses TRBV7-9 with TRBJ2-7; TRBD2 aligns across 10 bases. Germline lookup yields CDR1 SEHNR and CDR2 FQNEAQ (reference sequence). Trimming at V came to 6 bases and at J to 3 bases, leaving 8 bases not matched to a gene. The CDR3 totals 15 residues. The CDR3 region is CASSTLAGRFYEQYF. Written as DNA, the CDR3 is TGTGCCAGCAGTACACTAGCGGGGCGTTTCTACGAGCAGTACTTC.

The chain joins TRBV27 to TRBJ2-7; D is undetermined. Deletions cut 1 base from V and 0 bases from J, with 4 bases between. The V gene's germline CDR1 is MNHEY and CDR2 SMNVEV (reference sequence). The length of the CDR3 is 13 residues. The CDR3 nucleotides read TGTGCCAGCAGTTTATATGGCTCCTACGAGCAGTACTTC. As protein: CASSLYGSYEQYF.

The J gene is TRBJ1-5, the V gene TRBV27; 7 nucleotides agree with TRBD1. V trimming: 6 bases; J trimming: 1 base; junction bases outside the gene matches: 6. Germline CDR1 and CDR2: MNHEY and SMNVEV (reference sequence). The CDR3 length is 15 residues. The CDR3 loop reads CASSAGQASNQPQHF. The CDR3 bases are TGTGCCAGCAGCGCAGGACAGGCGAGCAATCAGCCCCAGCATTTT.

The gene calls are TRBV13 and TRBJ2-5; TRBD2 matches at 13 bases. There are 16 residues in the CDR3. With V trimmed by 5 bases and J by 5 bases, 8 bases remained unmatched. Germline V gene lookup returns CDR1 PRHDT and CDR2 FYEKMQ (reference sequence). The CDR3 DNA reads TGTGCCAGCAGCCTAAGGACTAGCGGGGGTGGGGAGACCCAGTACTTC. Translation: CASSLRTSGGGETQYF.

The gene calls are TRBV9 and TRBJ2-2; 10 nucleotides line up with TRBD1. Trimming removed 0 bases from V and 6 bases from J; junction bases left unmatched: 5. CDR3 size: 16 residues. CDR1 and CDR2 from the germline V gene are SGDLS and YYNGEE. The CDR3 DNA is TGTGCCAGCAGCGTAGCGGAGACAGGGGGCCCCGGGGAGCTGTTTTTT. It is translated as CASSVAETGGPGELFF.

The chain has TRBV27 and TRBJ2-7, with D unresolved. CDR1 is MNHEY, CDR2 SMNVEV, per germline (reference sequence). The CDR3 covers 15 residues. Trimming removed 0 bases at V and 3 bases at J, with 12 bases between. The CDR3, as DNA: TGTGCCAGCAGTTTATCGAAATTAGGTTTCTACGAGCAGTACTTC. Its translation is CASSLSKLGFYEQYF.

The V and J genes are TRBV9 and TRBJ1-1; D not resolved. The CDR3 covers 13 residues. Trimming removed 4 bases at V and 0 bases at J, with 7 bases between. Germline V gene data show CDR1 as SGDLS and CDR2 as YYNGEE. The CDR3 loop reads CASSPSVNTEAFF. The CDR3 DNA reads TGTGCCAGCAGCCCTTCGGTGAACACTGAAGCTTTCTTT.

This clone was observed once. The chain joins TRBV5-1 to TRBJ2-7; D not resolved. The CDR3 length is 12 residues. V shed 3 bases and J shed 6 bases, with 10 bases lying between them. Germline loops: CDR1 SGHRS, CDR2 YFSETQ. The CDR3, as DNA: TGCGCCAGCAGCTCGGGTGTGGGCGAGCAGTACTTC. Residues: CASSSGVGEQYF.

The rearrangement joins TRBV5-1 to TRBJ1-5; 11 positions agree with TRBD1. V was pared by 4 bases and J by 9 bases, with 15 bases of the junction left unmatched. Germline V lookup: CDR1 SGHRS, CDR2 YFSETQ. The length of the CDR3 is 17 residues. The CDR3 DNA reads as TGCGCCAGCAGCCCCGAACCCCCGGGACAGGGGGTATGGCCCCAGCATTTT. Amino acids: CASSPEPPGQGVWPQHF.

By share, this clone counts as medium-sized. This sequence joins TRBV6-4 and TRBJ2-1, with 11 bases matching TRBD2. Trimming cost V 0 bases and J 6 bases; bases outside gene matches: 1. Germline-derived CDR1 and CDR2 are MRHNA and SNTAGT. The CDR3 has 15 amino acids. The CDR3 here is CASSDSSGGANEQFF. CDR3 nucleotide sequence: TGTGCCAGCAGTGACTCTAGCGGGGGGGCCAATGAGCAGTTCTTC.

The gene calls are TRBV19 and TRBJ2-7, with a tentative D call TRBD2 (6 bases). CDR3 length: 14 amino acids. V was trimmed by 3 bases and J by 7 bases, leaving 16 bases between them. Per the germline V gene, CDR1 is LNHDA and CDR2 is SQIVND (reference sequence). For the CDR3, the DNA is TGTGCCAGTAGTATCGGGGGAACGGGTGGTGAGCAGTACTTC. This encodes CASSIGGTGGEQYF.

Here the CDR3 DNA reads TGTGCCAGCTACAGAGTTGGTGCTGAAGCTTTCTTT. Translated: CASYRVGAEAFF. The chain carries TRBV5-8 and TRBJ1-1; D is undetermined. Germline CDR1 is SGHTS and CDR2 is YDEGEE. V lost 7 bases to trimming and J lost 6 bases, with 13 bases between them. This CDR3 is built from 12 residues.

The chain recombines TRBV5-1 with TRBJ1-6, with D perhaps matching TRBD1 (6 bases). Germline CDR1 reads SGHRS; CDR2 reads YFSETQ. This CDR3 is 15 amino acids long. V shed 1 base and J shed 7 bases, with 12 bases lying between them. This chain's CDR3 is CASSLSGGRNSPLHF. DNA of the CDR3: TGCGCCAGCAGCTTGAGTGGGGGCCGGAATTCACCCCTCCACTTT.

V is TRBV13 and J is TRBJ1-1; 10 nucleotides match TRBD1. The CDR3 is made up of 13 amino acids. Germline lookup yields CDR1 PRHDT and CDR2 FYEKMQ (reference sequence). The V segment lost 5 bases and the J segment 14 bases; nucleotides outside the gene matches: 11. CDR3 coding DNA: TGTGCCAGCAGCAAATCCGGGACAGGGGTATCGTTCTTT. Translation: CASSKSGTGVSFF.

The rearrangement links TRBV19 to TRBJ2-1, with TRBD1 as a possible D gene (5 bases). Trimming removed 10 bases from V and 6 bases from J, with 16 bases in between. CDR3 length: 13 amino acids. Germline CDR1 LNHDA, CDR2 SQIVND (reference sequence). CDR3 protein: CATSSGLGNEQFF. The CDR3 DNA is TGTGCCACGTCATCAGGGTTGGGCAATGAGCAGTTCTTC.

The chain is built from TRBV7-9 and TRBJ2-1, with D perhaps TRBD2 (7 bases). V lost 4 bases and J 6 bases, leaving 16 bases between the germline ends. The CDR3 totals 15 residues. Germline V gene data show CDR1 as SEHNR and CDR2 as FQNEAQ (reference sequence). CDR3 sequence reads: CASSYRGGDTNEQFF. As DNA, the CDR3 is TGTGCCAGCAGCTATAGAGGGGGGGACACCAATGAGCAGTTCTTC.

This chain joins TRBV4-1 and TRBJ2-7, with TRBD2 matching 9 bases. This CDR3 spans 17 amino acids. Germline CDR1 is MGHRA and CDR2 is YSYEKL. V trimming: 2 bases; J trimming: 0 bases; junction bases outside the gene matches: 8. This CDR3 reads CASSQTTGTSYSYEQYF. The CDR3 DNA sequence: TGCGCCAGCAGCCAAACCACCGGGACTAGCTACTCCTACGAGCAGTACTTC.

V and J are TRBV7-9 and TRBJ1-1; D is perhaps TRBD1 (6 bases). The CDR3 covers 14 residues. Trimming stripped 7 bases from V and 1 base from J, with 13 bases between. Germline V gene sequence: CDR1 SEHNR, CDR2 FQNEAQ (reference sequence). The CDR3 nucleotides read TGTGCCAGCATTCCGGACAGTGCGAACACTGAAGCTTTCTTT. Translation gives CASIPDSANTEAFF.

V and J are TRBV29-1 and TRBJ2-1, with 7 bases identical to TRBD2. This CDR3 spans 15 amino acids. The ends lost 7 bases at V and 3 bases at J; junction bases unmatched: 12. The germline gives CDR1 SQVTM, CDR2 ANQGSEA. CDR3 coding DNA: TGCAGCGCCACGAAGGTCGGGGGGTTCTACAATGAGCAGTTCTTC. This sequence encodes CSATKVGGFYNEQFF.

This chain joins TRBV2 and TRBJ1-6; no reliable D call. Germline V CDR1 and CDR2: SNHLY, FYNNEI. This CDR3 has 15 amino acids. V lost 0 bases and J 8 bases, leaving 11 bases between the germline ends. This chain's CDR3 is CASSEAGSGDSPLHF. CDR3 DNA sequence: TGTGCCAGCAGTGAAGCTGGCTCCGGGGATTCACCCCTCCACTTT.

This chain connects TRBV18 to TRBJ1-1; possible D gene TRBD1, 6 bases. Trimming stripped 5 bases from V and 1 base from J, with 17 bases between. Germline values: CDR1 KGHSH, CDR2 LQKENI. The CDR3 length is 16 residues. The CDR3 nucleotides are TGTGCCAGCTCAGGGGGCCTGCGGTCGGGGAACACTGAAGCTTTCTTT. Its protein product is CASSGGLRSGNTEAFF. Combining the CDR3 with reference TRBV18 and TRBJ1-1 gives the whole variable domain NAGVMQNPRHLVRRRGQEARLRCSPMKGHSHVYWYRQLPEEGLKFMVYLQKENIIDESGMPKERFSAEFPKEGPSILRIQQVVRGDSAAYFCASSGGLRSGNTEAFFGQGTRLTVV.

The chain carries TRBV6-5 and TRBJ2-7, with 10 nucleotides matching TRBD1. CDR1 and CDR2 (germline): MNHEY, SVGAGI. This CDR3 is built from 15 residues. V lost 6 bases, J lost 5 bases, and 10 bases stayed unmatched. CDR3 region: CASRPGQGWANEQYF. DNA for the CDR3: TGTGCCAGCAGACCGGGACAGGGGTGGGCAAACGAGCAGTACTTC.

The rearrangement uses TRBV6-5 and TRBJ2-1, with 7 bases aligning to TRBD1. CDR3 length equals 14 residues. Germline V gene data show CDR1 as MNHEY and CDR2 as SVGAGI. Losses at the gene ends were 6 bases for V and 2 bases for J; bases not matched to a gene: 4. CDR3 coding DNA: TGTGCCAGCAGATGGACAGGAACCTACAATGAGCAGTTCTTC. Encoded protein: CASRWTGTYNEQFF.

The chain recombines TRBV2 with TRBJ1-2; 10 bases fit TRBD1. The germline V gene encodes CDR1 SNHLY and CDR2 FYNNEI. V was clipped by 6 bases and J by 3 bases; unmatched bases: 7. The CDR3 runs 15 residues. As DNA, the CDR3 is TGTGCCAGCAGGGCAGACAGGGGGCTGTACTATGGCTACACCTTC. It yields the protein CASRADRGLYYGYTF.